The 12 T cell receptor beta chains below come from one sample, sequenced in a study of blood T cells in healthy people across ages. Primers used in a second PCR of about 6 to 11 cycles were a sample-barcoded 5' primer and a J-beta primer mix. TCRdb passed the 5' RACE reads through MiXCR, listing each CDR3 protein once. The data hold 500,000 to 600,000 distinct CDR3 sequences, with 25% to 30% observed a single time. The source material was blood. The receptors here all came from a woman between 65 and 79 years old in good health.

Remarks on this clonotype: The junction shows a germline mismatch at one end, possibly a read error. The chain combines TRBV27 with TRBJ2-3; D unresolved. This CDR3 contains 14 residues. Germline CDR1 is MNHEY and CDR2 is SMNVEV (reference sequence). The CDR3 reads CAGSLSRGTDTQYF. The CDR3 DNA sequence: TGTGCCGGCAGTCTGTCCCGAGGCACAGATACGCAGTATTTT.

V is TRBV19 and J is TRBJ1-1; 9 bases line up with TRBD1. V shed 8 bases and J 1 base; nucleotides not matched to a gene: 14. The CDR3 length is 17 residues. CDR1 and CDR2 from the germline V gene are LNHDA and SQIVND (reference sequence). CDR3 amino acids: CASRVHRGQVGNTEAFF. In DNA form, the CDR3 reads TGTGCCAGTCGGGTCCACAGGGGGCAAGTGGGGAACACTGAAGCTTTCTTT.

This clonotype was detected only a few times. The chain links TRBV7-9 to TRBJ1-2; a weak D match, TRBD1 (6 bases). The germline V gene encodes CDR1 SEHNR and CDR2 FQNEAQ (reference sequence). V shed 11 bases and J shed 8 bases, with 15 bases lying between them. The CDR3 spans 11 residues. CDR3 sequence reads: CAAGAVRGYTF. CDR3 coding DNA: TGTGCCGCGGGGGCCGTTCGGGGCTACACCTTC. The variable domain in full, with the rest retrieved from reference TRBV7-9 and TRBJ1-2, is DTGVSQNPRHKITKRGQNVTFRCDPISEHNRLYWYRQTLGQGPEFLTYFQNEAQLEKSRLLSDRFSAERPKGSFSTLEIQRTEQGDSAMYLCAAGAVRGYTFGSGTRLTVV.

The chain recombines TRBV2 with TRBJ2-3; 10 bases are a match to TRBD2. CDR1 is SNHLY and CDR2 is FYNNEI in the germline V gene. This CDR3 region has 14 residues. V was clipped by 7 bases and J by 7 bases; unmatched bases: 8. CDR3: CASKKRGGQYTQYF. The CDR3, as DNA: TGTGCCAGCAAGAAGCGGGGGGGCCAATATACGCAGTATTTT.

In its sample, this clonotype was seen many times. The J gene is TRBJ2-5, the V gene TRBV20-1; TRBD2 matches 7 bases. The DNA matches TRBJ2-7 better at its end, which makes the J call doubtful. The length of the CDR3 is 12 residues. Germline V gene data show CDR1 as DFQATT and CDR2 as SNEGSKA (reference sequence). Written as DNA, the CDR3 is TGCAGTGCTAGGGCCGGGACTAACGAGCAGTACTTC. Encoded protein: CSARAGTNEQYF.

The CDR3 DNA reads TGTGCCAGTAGTATTGCCTGGGGACAGGGTCGTTCACCCCTCCACTTT. This gives the protein CASSIAWGQGRSPLHF. The rearrangement joins TRBV19 to TRBJ1-6; TRBD1 aligns across 9 bases. Germline loops: CDR1 LNHDA, CDR2 SQIVND (reference sequence). J gave up 9 bases and V 3 bases, and 9 bases lay outside the gene matches. This CDR3 spans 16 amino acids.

This chain connects TRBV27 to TRBJ2-1; TRBD1 aligns across 7 bases. Trimming removed 3 bases from V and 5 bases from J; junction bases left unmatched: 7. Per germline, CDR1 MNHEY and CDR2 SMNVEV (reference sequence). There are 15 residues in the CDR3. CDR3 nucleotides: TGTGCCAGCAGTTTTCGGGACAGTTTCAACAATGAGCAGTTCTTC. Its translation: CASSFRDSFNNEQFF.

In this sample, this clonotype turned up a few times. The chain carries TRBV27 and TRBJ1-5; D uncertain. The CDR3 consists of 14 residues. The V end lost 8 bases, the J end lost 4 bases, and 15 bases lay between the germline ends. Germline lookup yields CDR1 MNHEY and CDR2 SMNVEV (reference sequence). DNA of the CDR3: TGTGCCAGCGGCGTCGGTCGGGTAAATCAGCCCCAGCATTTT. This codes for CASGVGRVNQPQHF.

In DNA form, the CDR3 reads TGTGCCAGCAGCCCCCTAATAGGGGGGGCATATGGCTACACCTTC. Amino acids: CASSPLIGGAYGYTF. This sequence joins TRBV7-9 and TRBJ1-2; weak D call: TRBD1 (6 bases). CDR1 is SEHNR, CDR2 FQNEAQ, per germline (reference sequence). This CDR3 comprises 15 residues. V lost 5 bases and J lost 5, with 18 bases in between.

This clonotype was found a few times. The V gene is TRBV7-8, the J gene TRBJ2-4, with 9 bases lining up with TRBD1. The CDR3 spans 16 residues. V was pared by 5 bases and J by 1 base, with 6 bases of the junction left unmatched. Germline-derived CDR1 and CDR2 are SGHVS and FQNEAQ. CDR3 in DNA: TGTGCCAGCAGCCAATTGGGACAGGGCGCCAAAAACATTCAGTACTTC. It translates to CASSQLGQGAKNIQYF. The complete variable domain, with remaining parts taken from reference TRBV7-8 and TRBJ2-4, reads GAGVSQSPRYKVAKRGQDVALRCDPISGHVSLFWYQQALGQGPEFLTYFQNEAQLDKSGLPSDRFFAERPEGSVSTLKIQRTQQEDSAVYLCASSQLGQGAKNIQYFGAGTRLSVL.

This chain links TRBV7-9 with TRBJ1-3; TRBD1 matches at 7 bases. Germline values: CDR1 SEHNR, CDR2 FQNEAQ (reference sequence). This CDR3 region has 15 residues. J lost 0 bases, V lost 5 bases, and 4 bases had no gene match. The CDR3, as DNA: TGTGCCAGCAGCAAGAGACAGGGCTCTGGAAACACCATATATTTT. This encodes CASSKRQGSGNTIYF.

A few counts support this clonotype. The chain links TRBV5-1 to TRBJ2-4; D assignment may be TRBD1 or TRBD2 (6 bases each). CDR1 is SGHRS and CDR2 is YFSETQ in the germline V gene. The CDR3 is 18 amino acids. V lost 4 bases and J lost 1, with 21 bases in between. CDR3 sequence: CASSPRSTGAKAKNIQYF. CDR3 in DNA: TGCGCCAGCAGCCCGCGATCAACGGGGGCGAAGGCCAAAAACATTCAGTACTTC.